Below, 15 T cell receptor beta chains from the same sample are listed, as sequenced in a study of T cell responses to AZD1222 COVID-19 vaccine. Clones were read by immunoSEQ multiplex PCR, and TCRdb kept only the in-frame ones, dropping some. This table holds around 160,000 clones, 92% found once. The specimen was peripheral blood, collected 28 days after the second AZD1222 dose. These receptors were collected from an adult who received the AZD1222 COVID-19 vaccine.

V gene TRBV18 combines with J gene TRBJ1-2; D remains unclear. The V gene lost 4 bases and the J gene lost 7 bases, with 19 bases spanning the gap. Germline CDR1 is KGHSH and CDR2 is LQKENI. This CDR3 has 15 residues. The CDR3 coding sequence is TGTGCCAGCTCACGCGGACCCACGAGGGTCGGTGGCTACACCTTC. It translates to CASSRGPTRVGGYTF.

This CDR3 is CASSPTGYGNQPQHF. The DNA for the CDR3 is TGTGCCAGCAGCCCGACAGGGTACGGCAATCAGCCCCAGCATTTT. The V and J genes are TRBV7-9 and TRBJ1-5; 7 bases are shared with TRBD1. The V gene end was trimmed by 5 bases and the J gene end by 2 bases; junction bases not matched to a gene: 6. CDR3 length equals 15 residues. Per the germline V gene, CDR1 is SEHNR and CDR2 is FQNEAQ (reference sequence).

The chain couples TRBV4-1 to TRBJ1-1; D is uncertain. CDR1 and CDR2 from the germline V gene are MGHRA and YSYEKL. The V end was cut by 0 bases, the J end by 6 bases, with 17 bases between. CDR3 length: 16 amino acids. The chain's CDR3 is CASSQERFGVRPEAFF. The CDR3 DNA follows: TGCGCCAGCAGCCAAGAGCGGTTTGGCGTCAGACCTGAAGCTTTCTTT.

The genes are TRBV29-1 and TRBJ2-7; D is unclear. This CDR3 comprises 11 residues. The V end was cut by 8 bases, the J end by 4 bases, with 12 bases between. Germline values: CDR1 SQVTM, CDR2 ANQGSEA. CDR3 in DNA: TGCAGCTTCGCCGACCTTTACGAGCAGTACTTC. Translated: CSFADLYEQYF.

This chain links TRBV2 with TRBJ1-2; D gene uncertain. Germline CDR1 SNHLY, CDR2 FYNNEI. The CDR3 loop spans 11 amino acids. V was shortened by 3 bases and J by 5 bases, with 4 bases between the two germline ends. In DNA, the CDR3 is TGTGCCAGCAGTGATCTGTATGGCTACACCTTC. Translating gives CASSDLYGYTF.

The J gene is TRBJ2-7, the V gene TRBV6-2 or TRBV6-3, with a tentative D call TRBD2 (5 bases). CDR3 length: 14 residues. The V and J ends lost 3 bases and 0 bases respectively, with 9 bases between them. The germline gives CDR1 MNHEY, CDR2 SVGEGT. For the CDR3, the DNA is TGTGCCAGCAGTTATTATGGGAGCTCCTACGAGCAGTACTTC. Protein sequence: CASSYYGSSYEQYF.

This clone was picked up one time. The chain links TRBV7-7 to TRBJ2-1; 7 positions agree with TRBD1. With 5 bases clipped from V and 3 bases from J, the junction kept 7 bases outside the gene matches. The CDR3 has 15 residues. The V gene's germline CDR1 is SSHAT and CDR2 FNYEAQ (reference sequence). CDR3 sequence: CASSPDRVGYNEQFF. The CDR3 DNA follows: TGTGCCAGCAGCCCCGACAGGGTAGGCTACAATGAGCAGTTCTTC.

V and J are TRBV5-6 and TRBJ1-2; 9 bases match TRBD1. V lost 0 bases and J lost 4; bases outside the gene matches: 4. The CDR3 extends over 15 amino acids. Germline CDR1 is SGHDT and CDR2 is YYEEEE. The CDR3 bases are TGTGCCAGCAGCTTGGGGGACAGGGATACCTATGGCTACACCTTC. It translates to CASSLGDRDTYGYTF.

J is TRBJ2-5 and V is TRBV27; D unresolved. Germline values: CDR1 MNHEY, CDR2 SMNVEV (reference sequence). Trimming stripped 2 bases from V and 5 bases from J, with 12 bases between. The CDR3 consists of 14 residues. The CDR3 bases are TGTGCCAGCAGTTTACACGATCGGCCGGAGACCCAGTACTTC. The encoded protein is CASSLHDRPETQYF.

V and J are TRBV5-1 and TRBJ1-2; TRBD1 matches at 10 bases. Germline V gene sequence: CDR1 SGHRS, CDR2 YFSETQ. This CDR3 has 14 amino acids. Trimming at V came to 7 bases and at J to 7 bases, leaving 10 bases not matched to a gene. The DNA of the CDR3 is TGCGCCAGCCACCTGGGACAGGGGATTTCTGGCTACACCTTC. Translating gives CASHLGQGISGYTF.

The genes are TRBV6-6 and TRBJ1-2, with 8 bases lining up with TRBD1. Trimming took 10 bases from V and 4 from J; bases not matched to a gene: 5. The CDR3 covers 12 residues. Per germline, CDR1 MNHNY and CDR2 SVGAGI (reference sequence). The CDR3 DNA sequence: TGTGCCATATACAGGGGGACCTATGGCTACACCTTC. Encoded protein: CAIYRGTYGYTF.

The chain recombines TRBV6-1 with TRBJ1-1; no clear D gene. V was cut by 2 bases and J by 1 base, with 14 bases left in between. The V gene's germline CDR1 is MNHNS and CDR2 SASEGT. The CDR3 runs 16 residues. CDR3 bases: TGTGCCAGCAGTGAAATCCACAGCCGACCGAACACTGAAGCTTTCTTT. Amino acid sequence: CASSEIHSRPNTEAFF.

This rearrangement joins TRBV11-2 to TRBJ1-2; 12 nucleotides match TRBD1. The CDR3 has 16 amino acids. The trim removed 3 bases at V and 8 bases at J, leaving 10 bases unmatched. Germline V gene data show CDR1 as SGHAT and CDR2 as FQNNGV. As DNA, the CDR3 is TGTGCCAGCAGCTTTGGACCGGGACAGGGGGCGGTAGGCTACACCTTC. Protein product: CASSFGPGQGAVGYTF.

The DNA for the CDR3 is TGTGCCAGCAGTGAAGCAGACGGTGCTTTCTTT. It yields the protein CASSEADGAFF. V is TRBV6-1 and J is TRBJ1-1; no clear D. Between the trimmed V and J ends, which lost 0 bases and 11 bases, there was a span of 7 bases. Germline lookup yields CDR1 MNHNS and CDR2 SASEGT. CDR3 size: 11 residues.

This chain connects TRBV4-1 to TRBJ1-5; no firm D call. V gave up 3 bases and J gave up 1 base, with 10 bases separating them. CDR3 length: 15 amino acids. The V gene's germline CDR1 is MGHRA and CDR2 YSYEKL. CDR3 sequence (DNA): TGCGCCAGCAGCCACCCGGGGATGAGCAATCAGCCCCAGCATTTT. Amino acid sequence: CASSHPGMSNQPQHF.